The 27 T cell receptor beta chains below all came from one sample that was sequenced in a study of cytomegalovirus exposure and HLA in healthy donors. The PCR made use of 60 Vbeta and 13 Jbeta primers. TCRdb's table, derived via immunoSEQ multiplex PCR, lists solely in-frame clones and lacks some. The table records around 130,000 clones, about 61% of them present only once. The sequencing input was PBMCs. The receptors shown here come from a male donor in good health and CMV-seronegative.

V is TRBV27 and J is TRBJ2-1; D possibly corresponds to TRBD1 (5 bases). V gave up 9 bases and J gave up 0 bases, with 9 bases separating them. Germline V gene lookup returns CDR1 MNHEY and CDR2 SMNVEV (reference sequence). CDR3 length equals 13 residues. This chain's CDR3 is CARRQISYNEQFF. Written as DNA, the CDR3 is TGTGCCAGGAGACAGATCTCCTACAATGAGCAGTTCTTC.

This clone has more than one count but fewer than ten. The V call is TRBV4-1, the J call TRBJ1-5; no definite D call. V was cut by 0 bases and J by 5 bases, with 17 bases left in between. The CDR3 runs 17 residues. The germline V gene has CDR1 MGHRA and CDR2 YSYEKL. CDR3 loop: CASSQEAGWRIDQPQHF. In DNA, the CDR3 is TGCGCCAGCAGCCAAGAGGCTGGGTGGCGGATCGATCAGCCCCAGCATTTT.

This clone has only one observation. V is TRBV9 and J is TRBJ1-1; possible D gene TRBD1, 6 bases. V lost 4 bases and J lost 1, with 14 bases in between. Germline V CDR1 and CDR2: SGDLS, YYNGEE. The CDR3 totals 15 residues. The CDR3 loop reads CASSITGTTNTEAFF. The CDR3 region has the DNA TGTGCCAGCAGCATAACCGGGACAACGAACACTGAAGCTTTCTTT.

The V call is TRBV28, the J call TRBJ1-5; 12 nucleotides match TRBD1. In germline, CDR1 is MDHEN, CDR2 SYDVKM. This CDR3 region has 14 residues. With 7 bases clipped from V and 6 bases from J, the junction kept 4 bases outside the gene matches. The chain's CDR3 is CASTSGQGAQPQHF. Written as DNA, the CDR3 is TGTGCCAGCACCTCGGGACAGGGGGCTCAGCCCCAGCATTTT. Complete variable domain (other parts from reference TRBV28 and TRBJ1-5): DVKVTQSSRYLVKRTGEKVFLECVQDMDHENMFWYRQDPGLGLRLIYFSYDVKMKEKGDIPEGYSVSREKKERFSLILESASTNQTSMYLCASTSGQGAQPQHFGDGTRLSIL.

This clone was detected only once. DNA of the CDR3: TGTGCCAGCAGCCCGACCCGGGAACGGACGTCACCCCTCCACTTT. Its protein product is CASSPTRERTSPLHF. The V gene is TRBV6-5, the J gene TRBJ1-6; D call uncertain. Germline V gene lookup returns CDR1 MNHEY and CDR2 SVGAGI. Trimming stripped 6 bases from V and 10 bases from J, with 19 bases between. The CDR3 is 15 residues long.

The chain recombines TRBV28 with TRBJ1-1; 8 bases agree with TRBD1. Germline V gene data show CDR1 as MDHEN and CDR2 as SYDVKM. Trimming cost V 5 bases and J 3 bases; bases outside gene matches: 32. The CDR3 contains 23 residues. The CDR3 DNA reads as TGTGCCAGCAGTCTGGATTTTGGGGGTTCTGATCCGGACAGGGCGGGAATCTACACTGAAGCTTTCTTT. Translation gives CASSLDFGGSDPDRAGIYTEAFF.

The chain recombines TRBV7-9 with TRBJ1-2; 9 bases agree with TRBD1. The CDR3 length is 13 residues. Per the germline V gene, CDR1 is SEHNR and CDR2 is FQNEAQ (reference sequence). V shed 5 bases, J shed 11 bases, and the junction held 9 bases outside the gene matches. CDR3 region: CASSPGTGSWYTF. DNA for the CDR3: TGTGCCAGCAGCCCTGGGACAGGGTCTTGGTACACCTTC.

The CDR3: CASRVYISTDTQYF. CDR3 in DNA: TGTGCCAGCAGGGTGTACATTAGCACAGATACGCAGTATTTT. This chain joins TRBV2 and TRBJ2-3, with D hard to call. CDR1 and CDR2 from the germline V gene are SNHLY and FYNNEI. Deletions cut 6 bases from V and 0 bases from J, with 10 bases between. The CDR3 runs 14 residues.

V gene TRBV7-7 combines with J gene TRBJ2-3; maybe TRBD1 (5 bases). V lost 5 bases and J 7 bases, leaving 13 bases between the germline ends. The length of the CDR3 is 13 residues. Germline CDR1 reads SSHAT; CDR2 reads FNYEAQ (reference sequence). As DNA, the CDR3 is TGTGCCAGCAGCCCAAGGACATCCTATACGCAGTATTTT. Its translation is CASSPRTSYTQYF.

The V call is TRBV19, the J call TRBJ1-5; 9 bases are a match to TRBD1. Trimming took 5 bases from V and 1 from J; bases not matched to a gene: 6. Germline loops: CDR1 LNHDA, CDR2 SQIVND (reference sequence). The CDR3 covers 16 residues. CDR3 bases: TGTGCCAGTAGTCTTAGACAGGGGGTAAGCAATCAGCCCCAGCATTTT. Protein sequence: CASSLRQGVSNQPQHF.

The chain employs TRBV5-4 and TRBJ2-5; 8 bases are a match to TRBD1. Germline CDR1 and CDR2: SGHNT and YYREEE (reference sequence). V dropped 2 bases and J dropped 1; count of bases not matched to a gene: 4. The CDR3 loop spans 15 amino acids. The CDR3 loop is CASSFPGGIQETQYF. The CDR3 DNA sequence: TGTGCCAGCAGCTTTCCAGGGGGCATCCAAGAGACCCAGTACTTC.

V usage is TRBV19 and J usage is TRBJ2-2; 10 bases match TRBD2. Trimming at V came to 5 bases and at J to 5 bases, leaving 14 bases not matched to a gene. CDR1 LNHDA and CDR2 SQIVND come from the germline V gene (reference sequence). The CDR3 is 18 amino acids. This CDR3 reads CASSPALGTSARTGELFF. The CDR3 DNA follows: TGTGCCAGTAGTCCCGCATTAGGGACTAGCGCCCGAACCGGGGAGCTGTTTTTT.

Worth noting for this clone: The junction departs from the called germline gene at one end, perhaps through a read error. The gene calls are TRBV7-7 and TRBJ1-5; 7 bases align to TRBD1. CDR1 SSHAT and CDR2 FNYEAQ come from the germline V gene (reference sequence). The CDR3 has 18 residues. CDR3 loop: CASTGGQVKRYSNQPQHF. The CDR3 bases are TGTGCTAGCACCGGAGGACAGGTTAAACGTTATAGCAATCAGCCCCAGCATTTT.

For the CDR3, the DNA is TGTGCCATCAGTGAGTCGACTCGGCGGGGGGGCAGAGAGACCCAGTACTTC. Protein sequence: CAISESTRRGGRETQYF. V and J are TRBV10-3 and TRBJ2-5, with 9 positions matching TRBD2. J was trimmed by 4 bases and V by 0 bases; bases with no gene match: 9. This CDR3 is built from 17 residues. Germline V gives CDR1 ENHRY, CDR2 SYGVKD.

The chain employs TRBV7-6 and TRBJ1-3; tentatively, D is TRBD1 (6 bases). CDR1 is SGHVS, CDR2 FNYEAQ, per germline. This CDR3 has 15 residues. The ends were cut back, 3 bases at V and 7 bases at J, with 16 bases in the middle. In nucleotides, the CDR3 is TGTGCCAGCAGCTTCCGACAAGGGGGTTCGAACACCATATATTTT. This gives the protein CASSFRQGGSNTIYF.

The rearrangement uses TRBV21-1 and TRBJ2-1; the listed D gene, TRBD2, was not tested against the DNA. TRBV21-1 is tagged as a pseudogene. CDR3 length: 16 amino acids. Written as DNA, the CDR3 is TGTGCCGCCCTCGCAGCGGCTAGCGGGGGGATGGATGAGCAGTTCTTC. Residues: CAALAAASGGMDEQFF.

This chain joins TRBV30 and TRBJ2-5; tentatively, D is TRBD1 (6 bases). Near its end, the DNA agrees better with TRBJ2-7, so the J call may be wrong. This CDR3 region has 12 residues. The germline gives CDR1 GTSNPN, CDR2 SVGIG (reference sequence). CDR3 bases: TGTGCCTGGGGGGACACTGCCTACGAGCAGTACTTC. Its translation: CAWGDTAYEQYF.

The chain employs TRBV7-8 and TRBJ2-1; 8 bases are shared with TRBD1. V gave up 4 bases and J gave up 7 bases; unmatched junction bases: 15. CDR3 size: 17 residues. CDR1 SGHVS and CDR2 FQNEAQ come from the germline V gene. The CDR3 DNA follows: TGTGCCAGCAGCTCTGCTTCAGGACAGGGTTATTGGAATGAGCAGTTCTTC. Protein product: CASSSASGQGYWNEQFF.

CDR3 in DNA: TGTGCCAGCAGCAACGACAGGGACCAAGAGACCCAGTACTTC. Its protein product is CASSNDRDQETQYF. This sequence joins TRBV21-1 and TRBJ2-5; the DNA was not used to check the table's D call, TRBD1. TRBV21-1 is marked as a pseudogene. There are 14 residues in the CDR3.

The table lists this clone with a few counts. The chain is built from TRBV9 and TRBJ1-1; possibly TRBD1 for D (5 bases). The length of the CDR3 is 15 residues. Germline assignment: CDR1 SGDLS and CDR2 YYNGEE. V was shortened by 0 bases and J by 2 bases, with 11 bases between the two germline ends. CDR3 sequence: CASSVDQGLNTEAFF. The CDR3 DNA is TGTGCCAGCAGCGTAGACCAGGGACTAAACACTGAAGCTTTCTTT.

This clone was seen more than once but under ten times. The rearrangement uses TRBV9 and TRBJ2-7; TRBD1 agrees at 10 bases. The CDR3 length is 15 residues. CDR1 SGDLS and CDR2 YYNGEE come from the germline V gene. Unmatched junction bases numbered 3, after V lost 0 bases and J lost 3 bases. The CDR3 sequence: CASSVGGDRGYEQYF. In nucleotides, the CDR3 is TGTGCCAGCAGCGTAGGGGGGGACAGGGGCTACGAGCAGTACTTC.

The V and J genes are TRBV2 and TRBJ1-1; 7 nucleotides line up with TRBD1. Germline lookup yields CDR1 SNHLY and CDR2 FYNNEI. There are 14 residues in the CDR3. J lost 3 bases, V lost 5 bases, and 6 bases had no gene match. CDR3 protein: CASSTGAVDTEAFF. Written as DNA, the CDR3 is TGTGCCAGCAGTACAGGGGCCGTGGACACTGAAGCTTTCTTT.

This clone was seen only a few times. The rearrangement links TRBV7-6 to TRBJ1-5; D gene unclear. CDR3 length: 13 amino acids. Between the trimmed V and J ends, which lost 1 base and 5 bases, there was a span of 6 bases. Per the germline V gene, CDR1 is SGHVS and CDR2 is FNYEAQ. The CDR3 region has the DNA TGTGCCAGCAGCTTAGGAGGGTATCAGCCCCAGCATTTT. Encoded protein: CASSLGGYQPQHF.

V gene TRBV4-1 combines with J gene TRBJ2-7, with D possibly matching TRBD1 (6 bases). V gave up 3 bases and J gave up 1 base, with 10 bases separating them. The germline gives CDR1 MGHRA, CDR2 YSYEKL. This CDR3 comprises 14 residues. The CDR3 reads CASSHGQRSYEQYF. CDR3 sequence (DNA): TGCGCCAGCAGCCACGGACAGCGTTCCTACGAGCAGTACTTC.

This chain links TRBV5-1 with TRBJ2-7; tentatively, D is TRBD2 (5 bases). The CDR3 consists of 16 residues. Per the germline V gene, CDR1 is SGHRS and CDR2 is YFSETQ. The V end was cut by 1 base, the J end by 2 bases, with 16 bases between. CDR3 nucleotide sequence: TGCGCCAGCAGCTTGTATCCCGGGGAATTGGCCTACGAGCAGTACTTC. Translation gives CASSLYPGELAYEQYF.

As regards this clone: One junction end disagrees with the germline gene, perhaps due to a read error. The chain couples TRBV6-6 to TRBJ2-5; TRBD2 matches at 9 bases. Germline values: CDR1 MNHNY, CDR2 SVGAGI (reference sequence). This CDR3 has 15 amino acids. DNA of the CDR3: TGTGCCGGCAGCGGGGCGGGGGGGTACCAAGAGACCCAGTACTTC. Amino acid sequence: CAGSGAGGYQETQYF.

This chain connects TRBV6-5 to TRBJ1-6; D possibly corresponds to TRBD1 (5 bases). Per germline, CDR1 MNHEY and CDR2 SVGAGI. This CDR3 has 15 amino acids. Trimming stripped 0 bases from V and 10 bases from J, with 13 bases between. CDR3: CASSYSAGVKSPLHF. CDR3 DNA: TGTGCCAGCAGTTACTCGGCGGGGGTTAAGTCACCCCTCCACTTT.